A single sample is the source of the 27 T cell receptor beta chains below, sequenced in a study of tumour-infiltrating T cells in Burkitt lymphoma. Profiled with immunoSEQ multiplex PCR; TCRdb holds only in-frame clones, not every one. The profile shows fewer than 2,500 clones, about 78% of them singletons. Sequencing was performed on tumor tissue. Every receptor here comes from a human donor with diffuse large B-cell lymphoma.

DNA of the CDR3: TGTGCCAGCAGCTTAGAGGCAGGACTCTCTGGAAACACCATATATTTT. Amino acids: CASSLEAGLSGNTIYF. The chain uses TRBV7-2 and TRBJ1-3; no clear D. V was shortened by 1 base and J by 0 bases, with 10 bases between the two germline ends. There are 16 residues in the CDR3. Germline assignment: CDR1 SGHTA and CDR2 FQGNSA.

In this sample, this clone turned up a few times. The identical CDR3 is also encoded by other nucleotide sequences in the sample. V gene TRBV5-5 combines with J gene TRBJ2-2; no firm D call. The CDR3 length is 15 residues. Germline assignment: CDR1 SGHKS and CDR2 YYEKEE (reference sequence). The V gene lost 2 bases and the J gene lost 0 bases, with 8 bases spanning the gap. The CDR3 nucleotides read TGTGCCAGCAGCTTAGGGCGAACGAACACCGGGGAGCTGTTTTTT. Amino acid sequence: CASSLGRTNTGELFF. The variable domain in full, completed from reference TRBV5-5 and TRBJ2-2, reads DAGVTQSPTHLIKTRGQQVTLRCSPISGHKSVSWYQQVLGQGPQFIFQYYEKEERGRGNFPDRFSARQFPNYSSELNVNALLLGDSALYLCASSLGRTNTGELFFGEGSRLTVL.

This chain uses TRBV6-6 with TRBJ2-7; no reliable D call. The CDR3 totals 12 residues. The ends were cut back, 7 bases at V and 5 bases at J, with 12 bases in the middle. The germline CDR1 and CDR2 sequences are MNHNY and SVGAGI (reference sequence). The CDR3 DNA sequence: TGTGCCAGCACGCGTAAGGCCCACGAGCAGTACTTC. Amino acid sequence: CASTRKAHEQYF.

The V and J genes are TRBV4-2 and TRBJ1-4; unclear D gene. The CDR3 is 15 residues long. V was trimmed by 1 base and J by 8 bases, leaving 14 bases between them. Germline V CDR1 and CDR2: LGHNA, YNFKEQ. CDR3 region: CASSQVPSFREKLFF. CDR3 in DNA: TGTGCCAGCAGCCAAGTACCCTCATTCAGGGAAAAACTGTTTTTT.

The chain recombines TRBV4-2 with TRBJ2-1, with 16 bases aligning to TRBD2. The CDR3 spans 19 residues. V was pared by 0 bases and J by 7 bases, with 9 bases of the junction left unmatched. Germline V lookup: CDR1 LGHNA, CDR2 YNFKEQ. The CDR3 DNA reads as TGTGCCAGCAGCCAAGAGGGACTAGCGGGAGGGCAATCTAAGAATGAGCAGTTCTTC. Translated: CASSQEGLAGGQSKNEQFF.

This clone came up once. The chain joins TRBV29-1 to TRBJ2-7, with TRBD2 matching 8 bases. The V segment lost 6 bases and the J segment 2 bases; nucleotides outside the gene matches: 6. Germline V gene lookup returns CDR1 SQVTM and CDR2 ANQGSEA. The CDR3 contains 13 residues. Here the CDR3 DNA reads TGCAGCGTCGGTGGGACTAGTCCCTACGAGCAGTACTTC. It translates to CSVGGTSPYEQYF.

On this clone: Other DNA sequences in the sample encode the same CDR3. The CDR3 coding sequence is TGTGCCACCAGCTCTTCGGATAGCTATGGCTACACCTTC. Translating gives CATSSSDSYGYTF. This chain connects TRBV15 to TRBJ1-2; D ambiguous. There are 13 residues in the CDR3. V was clipped by 5 bases and J by 4 bases, with 11 bases between them. Per the germline V gene, CDR1 is LNHNV and CDR2 is YYDKDF (reference sequence).

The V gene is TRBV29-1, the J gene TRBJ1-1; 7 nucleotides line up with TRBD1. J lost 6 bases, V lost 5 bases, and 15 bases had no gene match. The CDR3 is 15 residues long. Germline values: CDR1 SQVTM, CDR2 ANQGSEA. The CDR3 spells CSVSGQEAPRAEAFF. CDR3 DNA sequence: TGCAGCGTTTCAGGACAGGAGGCCCCCAGGGCTGAAGCTTTCTTT.

CDR3 loop: CASSLAVGGGTQYF. DNA of the CDR3: TGTGCCAGCAGCTTAGCGGTTGGGGGAGGTACGCAGTATTTT. The chain recombines TRBV7-9 with TRBJ2-3; weak D call: TRBD2 (6 bases). Germline CDR1 reads SEHNR; CDR2 reads FQNEAQ (reference sequence). The CDR3 length is 14 residues. V was pared by 0 bases and J by 8 bases, with 12 bases between.

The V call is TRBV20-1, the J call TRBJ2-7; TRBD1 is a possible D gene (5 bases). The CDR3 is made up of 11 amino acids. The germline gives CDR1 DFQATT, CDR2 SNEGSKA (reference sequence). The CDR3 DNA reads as TGCAGCCTAGGGGCGTCCTACGAGCAGTACTTC. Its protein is CSLGASYEQYF.

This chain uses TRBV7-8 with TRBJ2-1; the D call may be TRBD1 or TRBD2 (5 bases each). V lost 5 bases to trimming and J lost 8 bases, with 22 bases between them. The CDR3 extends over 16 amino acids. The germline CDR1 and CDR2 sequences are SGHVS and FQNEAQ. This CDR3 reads CASSTRSAGRGYEQFF. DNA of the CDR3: TGTGCCAGCAGCACACGAAGCGCAGGGAGAGGGTATGAGCAGTTCTTC.

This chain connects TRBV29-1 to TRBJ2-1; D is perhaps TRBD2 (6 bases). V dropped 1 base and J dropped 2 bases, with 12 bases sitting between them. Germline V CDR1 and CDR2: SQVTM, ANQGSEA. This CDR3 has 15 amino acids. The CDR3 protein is CSVEGAGMAYNEQFF. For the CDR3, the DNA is TGCAGCGTTGAAGGGGCGGGAATGGCCTACAATGAGCAGTTCTTC.

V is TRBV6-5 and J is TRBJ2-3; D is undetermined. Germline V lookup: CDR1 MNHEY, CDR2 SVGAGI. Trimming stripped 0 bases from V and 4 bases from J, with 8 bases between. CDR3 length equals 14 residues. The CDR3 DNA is TGTGCCAGCAGTTACTCGAGATGGGCAGATACGCAGTATTTT. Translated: CASSYSRWADTQYF.

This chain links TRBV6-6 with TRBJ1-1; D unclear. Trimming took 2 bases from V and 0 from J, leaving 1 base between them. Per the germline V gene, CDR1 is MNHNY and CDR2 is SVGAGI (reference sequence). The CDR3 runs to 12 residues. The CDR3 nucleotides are TGTGCCAGCAGTTACATGAACACTGAAGCTTTCTTT. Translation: CASSYMNTEAFF.

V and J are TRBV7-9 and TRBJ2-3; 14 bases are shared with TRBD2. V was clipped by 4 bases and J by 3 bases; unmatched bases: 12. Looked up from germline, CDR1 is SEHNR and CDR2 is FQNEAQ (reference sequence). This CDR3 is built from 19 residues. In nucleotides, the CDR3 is TGTGCCAGCAGCTCGGGGACTAGCGGGAGAGTGGCGGGGACAGATACGCAGTATTTT. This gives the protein CASSSGTSGRVAGTDTQYF.

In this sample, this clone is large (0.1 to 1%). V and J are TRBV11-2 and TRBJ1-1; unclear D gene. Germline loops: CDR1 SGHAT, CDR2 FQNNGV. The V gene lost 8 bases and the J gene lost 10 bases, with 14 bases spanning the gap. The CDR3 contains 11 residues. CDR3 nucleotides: TGTGCCAGCCTTGGGGTCGGTGGAGCTTTCTTT. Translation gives CASLGVGGAFF.

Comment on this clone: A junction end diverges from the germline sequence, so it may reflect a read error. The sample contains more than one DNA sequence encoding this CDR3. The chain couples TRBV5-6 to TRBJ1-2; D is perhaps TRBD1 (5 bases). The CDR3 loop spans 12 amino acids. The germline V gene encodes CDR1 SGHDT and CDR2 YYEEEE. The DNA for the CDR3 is TGTGCTAGCAGCTGGGGGGTGGCTGGCTACACCTTC. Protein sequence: CASSWGVAGYTF.

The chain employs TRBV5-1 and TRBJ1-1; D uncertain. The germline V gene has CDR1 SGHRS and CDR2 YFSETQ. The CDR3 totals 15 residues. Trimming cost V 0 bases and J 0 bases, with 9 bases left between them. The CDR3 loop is CASSLVGSMNTEAFF. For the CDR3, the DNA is TGCGCCAGCAGCTTGGTGGGCAGCATGAACACTGAAGCTTTCTTT.

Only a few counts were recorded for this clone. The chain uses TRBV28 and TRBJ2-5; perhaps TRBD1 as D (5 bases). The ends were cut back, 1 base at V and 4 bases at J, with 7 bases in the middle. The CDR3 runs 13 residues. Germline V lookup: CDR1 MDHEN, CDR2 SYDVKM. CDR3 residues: CASSLSQGETQYF. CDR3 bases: TGTGCCAGCAGTTTATCTCAGGGAGAGACCCAGTACTTC.

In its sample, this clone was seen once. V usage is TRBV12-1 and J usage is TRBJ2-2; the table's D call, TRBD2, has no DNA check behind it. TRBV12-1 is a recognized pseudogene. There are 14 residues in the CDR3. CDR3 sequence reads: CASSMTSPTGELFF. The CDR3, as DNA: TGTGCCAGCAGCATGACTAGTCCCACCGGGGAGCTGTTTTTT.

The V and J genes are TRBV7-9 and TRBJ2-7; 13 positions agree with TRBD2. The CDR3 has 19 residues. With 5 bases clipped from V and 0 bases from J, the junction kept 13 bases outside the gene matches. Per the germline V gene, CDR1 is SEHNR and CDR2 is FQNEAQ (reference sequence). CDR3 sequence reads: CASSGGSTSGRPRSYEQYF. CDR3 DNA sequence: TGTGCCAGCAGCGGTGGATCGACTAGCGGGAGGCCGCGCTCCTACGAGCAGTACTTC.

Here the CDR3 DNA reads TGTGCCAGCAGCCAAGACAAAGAGAATACGCAGTATTTT. It encodes CASSQDKENTQYF. The chain joins TRBV5-4 to TRBJ2-3; D ambiguous. The germline V and J ends were trimmed by 4 bases and 7 bases, with 13 bases remaining between them. The germline CDR1 and CDR2 sequences are SGHNT and YYREEE (reference sequence). The CDR3 runs 13 residues.

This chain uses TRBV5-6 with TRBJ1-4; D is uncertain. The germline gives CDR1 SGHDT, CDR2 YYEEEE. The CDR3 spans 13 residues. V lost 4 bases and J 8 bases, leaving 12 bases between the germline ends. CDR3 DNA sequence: TGTGCCAGCAGCCCCTGGACCGGAGAAAAACTGTTTTTT. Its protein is CASSPWTGEKLFF.

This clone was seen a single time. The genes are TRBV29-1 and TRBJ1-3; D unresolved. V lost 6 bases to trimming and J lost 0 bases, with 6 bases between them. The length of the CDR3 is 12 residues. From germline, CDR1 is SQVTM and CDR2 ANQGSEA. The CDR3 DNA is TGCAGCGTGAGGACCTCTGGAAACACCATATATTTT. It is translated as CSVRTSGNTIYF.

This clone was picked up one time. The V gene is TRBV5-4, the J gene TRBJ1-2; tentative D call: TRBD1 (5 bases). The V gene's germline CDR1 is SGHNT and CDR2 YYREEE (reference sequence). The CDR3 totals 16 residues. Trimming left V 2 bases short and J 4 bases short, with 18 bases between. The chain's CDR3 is CASSFTDSPFPYGYTF. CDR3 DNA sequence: TGTGCCAGCAGCTTTACCGACAGCCCCTTTCCCTATGGCTACACCTTC.

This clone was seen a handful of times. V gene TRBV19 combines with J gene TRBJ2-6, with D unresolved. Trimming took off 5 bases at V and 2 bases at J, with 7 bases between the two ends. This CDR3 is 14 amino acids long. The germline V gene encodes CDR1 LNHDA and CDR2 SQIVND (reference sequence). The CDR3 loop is CASSPLPGANVLTF. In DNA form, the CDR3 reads TGTGCCAGTAGTCCACTCCCTGGGGCCAACGTCCTGACTTTC.

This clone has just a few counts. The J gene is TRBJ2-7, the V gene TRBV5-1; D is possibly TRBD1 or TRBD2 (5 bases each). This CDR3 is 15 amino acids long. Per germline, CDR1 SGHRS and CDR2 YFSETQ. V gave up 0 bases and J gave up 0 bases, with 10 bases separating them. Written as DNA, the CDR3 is TGCGCCAGCAGCTTGGAGGCAGGGAGCTCCTACGAGCAGTACTTC. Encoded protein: CASSLEAGSSYEQYF.